This T cell receptor beta chain is drawn from a study of OX40 agonist ivuxolimab in advanced cancers. The wider study: Ivuxolimab is a fully human IgG2 antibody that activates OX40 (CD134).

On this clone: The junction and the germline gene differ at one end; a read error may be behind it.

Data came from immunoSEQ multiplex PCR; TCRdb stores just in-frame clones and leaves some out. Of about 19,000 clones listed, around 90% are singletons. The receptor comes from an adult with an advanced solid tumor such as melanoma, head and neck, liver or kidney cancer. The specimen comprised CD4+ or CD8+ T cells sorted from blood, sampled in a trial of the OX40 agonist ivuxolimab.

CDR3 region: CASSDGGSSNEQFF. CDR3 coding DNA: TGTGCCAGCAGTGATGGGGGGTCCTCCAATGAGCAGTTCTTC. The rearrangement links TRBV6-4 to TRBJ2-1; D is perhaps TRBD2 (6 bases). The length of the CDR3 is 14 residues. Germline lookup yields CDR1 MRHNA and CDR2 SNTAGT.